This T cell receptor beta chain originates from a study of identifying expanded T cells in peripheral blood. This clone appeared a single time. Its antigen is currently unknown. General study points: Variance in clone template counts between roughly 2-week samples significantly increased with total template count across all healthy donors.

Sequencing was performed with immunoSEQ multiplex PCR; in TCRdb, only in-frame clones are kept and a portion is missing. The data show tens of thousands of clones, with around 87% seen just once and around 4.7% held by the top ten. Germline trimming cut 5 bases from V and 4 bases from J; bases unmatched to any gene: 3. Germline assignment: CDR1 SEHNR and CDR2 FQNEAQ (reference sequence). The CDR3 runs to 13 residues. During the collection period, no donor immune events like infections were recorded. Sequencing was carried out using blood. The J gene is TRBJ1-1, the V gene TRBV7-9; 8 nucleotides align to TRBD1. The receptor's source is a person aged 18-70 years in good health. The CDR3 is CASSRTGGTEAFF. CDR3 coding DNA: TGTGCCAGCAGCCGAACAGGGGGCACTGAAGCTTTCTTT. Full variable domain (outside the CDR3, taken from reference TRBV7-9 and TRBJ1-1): DTGVSQNPRHKITKRGQNVTFRCDPISEHNRLYWYRQTLGQGPEFLTYFQNEAQLEKSRLLSDRFSAERPKGSFSTLEIQRTEQGDSAMYLCASSRTGGTEAFFGQGTRLTVV.